A single T cell receptor beta chain is shown here with its context. V lost 6 bases and J lost 1, with 9 bases in between. CDR3 length: 13 amino acids. Germline CDR1 and CDR2: MNHEY and SVGEGT. TCRdb processed the 5' RACE reads anew with MiXCR; each CDR3 protein has one entry. The sample yields 250,000 to 350,000 distinct CDR3 sequences, 15% to 25% seen once. The data derive from a study of CD8 T cells in ankylosing spondylitis. What was sequenced was blood, either unsorted or a sorted T cell fraction (not recorded which). This receptor was obtained from a male donor with ankylosing spondylitis or in good health (not recorded which). The rearrangement links TRBV6-2 or TRBV6-3 to TRBJ2-5; D is unresolved. The chain's CDR3 is CASRALAQETQYF. Here the CDR3 DNA reads TGTGCCAGCAGGGCCCTGGCCCAAGAGACCCAGTACTTC.